Below are 17 T cell receptor beta chains sequenced from a single sample in a study of beta chain features in type 1 diabetes. The authors reverse transcribed all of the isolated RNA, so sequencing captured expressed TCRB transcripts. Produced via immunoSEQ multiplex PCR; TCRdb's table is partial and in-frame only. This sample has hundreds of thousands of clones, with 14% found just once. What was sequenced was central memory CD4+ T cells from blood. All receptors derive from a man younger than 45 in good health.

The chain recombines TRBV6-5 with TRBJ1-2; 8 positions agree with TRBD1. The CDR3 length is 15 residues. The J segment lost 5 bases and the V segment lost 5 bases, leaving 10 bases of the junction unmatched. CDR1 and CDR2 (germline): MNHEY, SVGAGI. The CDR3 region is CASSPVDRGGYGYTF. In nucleotides, the CDR3 is TGTGCCAGCAGTCCTGTCGACAGGGGAGGGTATGGCTACACCTTC.

This clone turned up a few times. The chain recombines TRBV5-1 with TRBJ2-1; 14 nucleotides agree with TRBD2. The germline gives CDR1 SGHRS, CDR2 YFSETQ. The CDR3 has 16 residues. With V trimmed by 5 bases and J by 4 bases, 5 bases remained unmatched. CDR3 nucleotides: TGCGCCAGCAGGGGGACTAGCGGGGGTCCTTACAATGAGCAGTTCTTC. Translating it yields CASRGTSGGPYNEQFF.

At least ten counts were recorded for this clone. The V gene is TRBV10-3, the J gene TRBJ2-1; 8 nucleotides line up with TRBD1. The germline CDR1 and CDR2 sequences are ENHRY and SYGVKD. The CDR3 consists of 15 residues. V lost 3 bases, J lost 5 bases, and 6 bases stayed unmatched. The CDR3 loop reads CAISDWDRTNNEQFF. CDR3 sequence (DNA): TGTGCCATCAGTGATTGGGACAGGACAAACAATGAGCAGTTCTTC.

This clone was detected only a few times. The V and J genes are TRBV6-4 and TRBJ2-1; no definite D call. The CDR3 has 13 amino acids. V was pared by 4 bases and J by 6 bases, with 10 bases between. Germline CDR1 reads MRHNA; CDR2 reads SNTAGT. CDR3 in amino acids: CASSVTFGNEQFF. DNA for the CDR3: TGTGCCAGCAGTGTAACGTTTGGCAATGAGCAGTTCTTC.

Only a few counts were recorded for this clone. CDR3: CASSSPGGSDTQYF. The DNA for the CDR3 is TGTGCCAGTAGTTCCCCGGGGGGCTCGGATACGCAGTATTTT. This sequence joins TRBV19 and TRBJ2-3; tentatively, D is TRBD2 (7 bases). Trimming shortened V by 5 bases and J by 6 bases, and 15 bases separated the two germline ends. CDR1 and CDR2 (germline): LNHDA, SQIVND (reference sequence). The CDR3 has 14 amino acids. The variable domain in full, completed from reference TRBV19 and TRBJ2-3, reads DGGITQSPKYLFRKEGQNVTLSCEQNLNHDAMYWYRQDPGQGLRLIYYSQIVNDFQKGDIAEGYSVSREKKESFPLTVTSAQKNPTAFYLCASSSPGGSDTQYFGPGTRLTVL.

V and J are TRBV5-1 and TRBJ1-2, with D uncertain. Germline CDR1 and CDR2: SGHRS and YFSETQ. The CDR3 spans 13 residues. The germline V and J ends were trimmed by 4 bases and 8 bases, with 15 bases remaining between them. CDR3 sequence (DNA): TGCGCCAGCAGCCCGAGCGGAGCGGAGGGCTACACCTTC. Its protein product is CASSPSGAEGYTF. The variable domain in full, with the rest retrieved from reference TRBV5-1 and TRBJ1-2, is KAGVTQTPRYLIKTRGQQVTLSCSPISGHRSVSWYQQTPGQGLQFLFEYFSETQRNKGNFPGRFSGRQFSNSRSEMNVSTLELGDSALYLCASSPSGAEGYTFGSGTRLTVV.

The chain combines TRBV6-6 with TRBJ2-7, with 9 bases lining up with TRBD2. The V gene's germline CDR1 is MNHNY and CDR2 SVGAGI (reference sequence). This CDR3 is 15 amino acids long. J was trimmed by 0 bases and V by 6 bases; bases with no gene match: 6. This chain's CDR3 is CASRLSGRGSYEQYV. The CDR3 nucleotides are TGTGCCAGCAGACTTAGCGGGAGAGGCTCCTACGAGCAGTACGTC.

The V gene is TRBV18, the J gene TRBJ2-3; 7 bases match TRBD2. J lost 1 base, V lost 3 bases, and 4 bases had no gene match. The germline gives CDR1 KGHSH, CDR2 LQKENI. This CDR3 spans 15 amino acids. CDR3 amino acids: CASSPGLPGTDTQYF. The CDR3, as DNA: TGTGCCAGCTCACCGGGACTACCGGGCACAGATACGCAGTATTTT.

This clone was observed many times. The gene calls are TRBV7-2 and TRBJ2-3; 9 bases fit TRBD2. The CDR3 is made up of 17 amino acids. Germline CDR1 and CDR2: SGHTA and FQGNSA. With V trimmed by 4 bases and J by 3 bases, 11 bases remained unmatched. The CDR3 is CASSSARGLAGTDTQYF. CDR3 sequence (DNA): TGTGCCAGCAGCTCCGCAAGGGGGCTAGCGGGGACAGATACGCAGTATTTT. Looking up the rest from reference TRBV7-2 and TRBJ2-3 gives the full variable domain: GAGVSQSPSNKVTEKGKDVELRCDPISGHTALYWYRQSLGQGLEFLIYFQGNSAPDKSGLPSDRFSAERTGGSVSTLTIQRTQQEDSAVYLCASSSARGLAGTDTQYFGPGTRLTVL.

The table lists this clone with many counts. V and J are TRBV7-3 and TRBJ2-3; 10 nucleotides line up with TRBD1. With V trimmed by 5 bases and J by 3 bases, 5 bases remained unmatched. The CDR3 extends over 15 amino acids. Germline CDR1 is SGHTA and CDR2 is FQGTGA. CDR3 sequence: CASSRDRGLTDTQYF. CDR3 DNA sequence: TGTGCCAGCAGCCGGGACAGGGGCCTTACAGATACGCAGTATTTT. The full variable domain, with the rest looked up from reference TRBV7-3 and TRBJ2-3, is GAGVSQTPSNKVTEKGKYVELRCDPISGHTALYWYRQSLGQGPEFLIYFQGTGAADDSGLPNDRFFAVRPEGSVSTLKIQRTERGDSAVYLCASSRDRGLTDTQYFGPGTRLTVL.

This rearrangement joins TRBV4-2 to TRBJ1-1; D possibly corresponds to TRBD1 (5 bases). Germline CDR1 reads LGHNA; CDR2 reads YNFKEQ. Between the trimmed V and J ends, which lost 1 base and 5 bases, there was a span of 8 bases. This CDR3 is 13 amino acids long. The CDR3 nucleotides are TGTGCCAGCAGCCAAGGACAGATAACTGAAGCTTTCTTT. It yields the protein CASSQGQITEAFF.

V usage is TRBV5-5 and J usage is TRBJ1-5; 7 bases match TRBD1. This CDR3 has 15 residues. J lost 6 bases, V lost 0 bases, and 6 bases had no gene match. Looked up from germline, CDR1 is SGHKS and CDR2 is YYEKEE (reference sequence). The CDR3: CASSLAGGIGQPQHF. The CDR3, as DNA: TGTGCCAGCAGCTTGGCAGGGGGAATTGGTCAGCCCCAGCATTTT.

The chain uses TRBV7-2 and TRBJ2-7, with TRBD2 matching 10 bases. After removal of 5 bases from V and 7 bases from J, the junction contained 8 bases not matched to a gene. Germline V CDR1 and CDR2: SGHTA, FQGNSA. The CDR3 covers 14 residues. The CDR3 sequence: CASSQELAGREQYV. CDR3 bases: TGTGCCAGCAGCCAGGAACTAGCGGGACGGGAGCAGTACGTC.

CDR3 in amino acids: CASSLELVRAQYF. The CDR3 DNA reads TGTGCCAGCAGCTTAGAGCTGGTCAGGGCCCAGTACTTC. The chain has TRBV11-3 and TRBJ2-5; weak D call: TRBD1 (5 bases). The ends were cut back, 0 bases at V and 9 bases at J, with 11 bases in the middle. This CDR3 is built from 13 residues. CDR1 is SGHNT, CDR2 YENEEA, per germline.

The rearrangement joins TRBV5-1 to TRBJ2-7; tentatively, D is TRBD1 (6 bases). CDR1 SGHRS and CDR2 YFSETQ come from the germline V gene. The CDR3 contains 15 residues. Trimming pared 4 bases from V and 1 base from J, leaving 15 bases between. CDR3 residues: CASSHGHRESYEQYF. In DNA form, the CDR3 reads TGCGCCAGCAGCCATGGTCACAGGGAATCCTACGAGCAGTACTTC.

This clone was seen many times. V usage is TRBV10-3 and J usage is TRBJ2-1, with TRBD2 matching over 10 bases. Germline V gene sequence: CDR1 ENHRY, CDR2 SYGVKD. CDR3 size: 15 residues. Trimming took 6 bases from V and 7 from J; bases not matched to a gene: 9. The CDR3 region has the DNA TGTGCCATCAGAAGAGCGGGAGGGCCGGGGAATGAGCAGTTCTTC. It translates to CAIRRAGGPGNEQFF.

This clone was detected a few times. The J gene is TRBJ1-2, the V gene TRBV5-6; tentative D call: TRBD1 (6 bases). Trimming cost V 4 bases and J 3 bases, with 16 bases left between them. From germline, CDR1 is SGHDT and CDR2 YYEEEE. The CDR3 contains 15 residues. This CDR3 is CASSHRAGQDYGYTF. The CDR3 coding sequence is TGTGCCAGCAGCCACAGGGCAGGGCAGGACTATGGCTACACCTTC.